The source of this TCR beta chain is a study of blood T cell repertoires in COVID-19. Study-level background: Spain, Italy and the United States supplied samples that represented acute and convalescent COVID-19. Sources were T cells, B-cell-depleted T cells, or PBMCs; the material itself was cDNA or gDNA.

Original processing notes: Amplification of reference gene primers was used by the study to estimate nucleated cell counts. The assay was immunoSEQ multiplex PCR, and TCRdb's table has in-frame clones only and misses some. Clonal size and the V and J genes are those of that table, whereas D and trimming came from the DNA. The sample records roughly 300,000 clones, over 75% being singletons. Seattle patient enrollment occurred during active infection, with longitudinal follow-up thereafter. The CDR3 totals 15 residues. Germline-derived CDR1 and CDR2 are LGHNA and YNFKEQ. The trim removed 0 bases at V and 4 bases at J, leaving 5 bases unmatched.

The sample comprised peripheral blood. V is TRBV4-2 and J is TRBJ2-5; TRBD2 aligns across 7 bases. The TCR sequence derives from a woman aged 30 to 39 with COVID-19, enrolled during active disease. DNA for the CDR3: TGTGCCAGCAGCCAAGAGCGGACTAGTGGAGAGACCCAGTACTTC. Translating it yields CASSQERTSGETQYF.